This T cell receptor (beta chain) was observed in a study of blood T cell repertoires in COVID-19 (dated by TCRdb to the early 2020s). Some background on the complete study: Samples covering the acute and convalescent phases of COVID-19 were provided by collaborators in the United States, Italy and Spain. HLA class I and class II types, where available, came from metadata supplied by the sample provider rather than from assay-based typing. The repertoires were released in a freely available public database intended as a resource for research on the immune response to SARS-CoV-2. The sample metadata nearly always contained a de-identified subject ID, COVID-19 status, age in years and sex. Samples came from the ongoing ImmuneRACE study (first 160 participants) plus 1,254 subjects from 6 global collaborators. Deeply sampled blood TCRbeta repertoires from subjects exposed to, actively infected with, or recovered from COVID-19 were included in the dataset. The material from the prospective study consisted of cDNA or gDNA derived from T cells, B-cell-depleted T cells, or PBMCs. The paper as a whole reports these results and caveats: The amount of clinical and demographic metadata varied by source and participant and was provided uncurated.

TCRbeta CDR3 regions were amplified from genomic DNA using the immunoSEQ Assay, a bias-controlled multiplex PCR. The published analysis was carried out like this. The number of nucleated cells in each sample was estimated from the amplification of reference gene primers within the assay. Sequence reads were collapsed and filtered to measure the absolute abundance of every unique TCRbeta CDR3 rearrangement. For each sample, productive Simpson clonality was calculated as the square root of Simpson's diversity index over productive rearrangements. TCRdb carries this immuneACCESS record with in-frame sequences only. Its versions omit some clonotypes, under half of them owing to an unresolved V gene in the studies checked, with the rest unexplained. Clonal size and the V and J genes are those of that table, whereas D and trimming came from the DNA. For this sample there are 200,000 or so clones; around four fifths appear just once. The biggest ten clones account for 0.85% to 0.95% of the sample.

One collaborating source in Seattle enrolled patients while the patients were actively infected and followed the patients over time throughout the course of disease. Whole blood was collected in K2EDTA tubes by collaborating institutions according to the institutions' own protocols. For TCRbeta analysis, collaborators shipped samples as frozen whole blood, isolated PBMCs, or DNA extracted from either of those sample types. As regards this clone: The clone's antigen remains unknown. Base qualities are not provided; no much larger clone lies one nucleotide away.

CDR1 is given as MGHRA and CDR2 as YSYEKL, both from the germline V gene. The CDR3 sequence holds 16 residues, the cysteine and phenylalanine included. Only CDR3 DNA remains: 48 bases, in frame from the first base. Compared with germline, V lacks 0 bases and J lacks 4 bases; bases without a gene match: 7. The rearranged segments are TRBV4-1 and TRBJ2-5; TRBD1 matches 8 bases in the middle. Sequencing was performed on peripheral blood. The receptor comes from a man aged 55-75 years with COVID-19, enrolled during active disease. CDR3 sequence: CASSQEGGRGRETQYF. The nucleotide sequence is given as TGCGCCAGCAGCCAAGAAGGAGGCAGGGGGCGAGAGACCCAGTACTTC.